This TCR beta chain was sequenced in a study of T cells in Graves' hyperthyroidism and ophthalmopathy. Study-wide results and caveats: Researchers found most expanded thyroid clonotypes above 0.001 in blood as well.

The germline V and J ends were trimmed by 0 bases and 5 bases, with 16 bases remaining between them. Germline lookup yields CDR1 MGHRA and CDR2 YSYEKL. The CDR3 has 16 residues. In the case of this clonotype: The antigen is undetermined.

Amplified TCR beta CDR3 regions derived from RNA transcripts. First-round RT-PCR targeting the TCR CDR3 was performed with the HTBI primer set. MiXCR, applied by TCRdb to the multiplex PCR reads, yields one record per CDR3 protein. Of more than 550,000 distinct CDR3 sequences in the sample, around 20% are singletons; the top ten hold 16%. The rearrangement joins TRBV4-1 to TRBJ1-1, with D maybe TRBD1 (5 bases). The specimen was blood. The TCR comes from a woman between 45 and 60 years old with Graves' hyperthyroidism that later progressed to Graves' ophthalmopathy. The CDR3 nucleotides are TGCGCCAGCAGCCAAGAAGGGACGGCCCGAGTGACTGAAGCTTTCTTT. It specifies CASSQEGTARVTEAFF.